This record concerns one TCR beta chain sequence. Germline V CDR1 and CDR2: KGHSH, LQKENI. The CDR3 loop spans 17 amino acids. V dropped 3 bases and J dropped 7 bases, with 23 bases sitting between them. These data are taken from a study of blood T cell repertoires in COVID-19. The wider study: COVID-19 samples collected from the United States, Italy and Spain covered acute and convalescent phases. Nucleic acid was either cDNA or gDNA, and it came from T cells, B-cell-depleted T cells, or PBMCs.

As originally analysed: Amplified reference gene primers provided the basis for estimating nucleated cell counts. Here immunoSEQ multiplex PCR was the method, and the copy in TCRdb shows in-frame clones only, minus some. Clone size and the V and J calls come from that table; the DNA yielded D and trimming. Among a few hundred thousand clones listed, around 84% were seen once. Sequences were obtained from peripheral blood. This clonotype was obtained from a man in his fifties or sixties with acute or convalescent COVID-19. The rearrangement links TRBV18 to TRBJ2-3; possible D gene TRBD2, 6 bases. The CDR3 coding sequence is TGTGCCAGCTCACCGGCTGAGGGGATCCGAGGAGGGCATACGCAGTATTTT. Translating it yields CASSPAEGIRGGHTQYF.